A selection of T cell receptor beta chains follows, all from one sample in a study of human CD8 memory T cell subsets. With the 5' RACE reads reprocessed, TCRdb shows one record per CDR3 protein and no DNA. The listing contains approximately 12,000 distinct CDR3 sequences. Sequencing was performed on CD8+ T cells from PBMCs. The receptors were sampled from a human donor in good health. Each CDR3 is given with its conserved first and last residue. Not all rows give a size; the values are once, few, many and, for expanded clones, a class.

abundance: medium-sized
j_gene: TRBJ1-1
v_gene: TRBV12-3/TRBV12-4
CDR3aa: CASSLTGGNTEAFF

abundance: .
j_gene: TRBJ2-3
v_gene: TRBV20-1
CDR3aa: CSARDRILRDTQYF

abundance: .
j_gene: TRBJ2-1
v_gene: TRBV5-1
CDR3aa: CASSLDQPSYNEQFF

abundance: .
j_gene: TRBJ2-4
v_gene: TRBV9
CDR3aa: CASSVTGSENIQYF

abundance: .
j_gene: TRBJ2-3
v_gene: TRBV28
CDR3aa: CASSTTRDRLTDTQYF

abundance: .
j_gene: TRBJ2-7
v_gene: TRBV28
CDR3aa: CASRTGGTAYEQYF

abundance: .
j_gene: TRBJ2-1
v_gene: TRBV4-3
CDR3aa: CASSQGLANNDEQFF

abundance: .
j_gene: TRBJ2-5
v_gene: TRBV7-8
CDR3aa: CASSPSGIQETQYF

abundance: .
j_gene: TRBJ2-1
v_gene: TRBV12-3/TRBV12-4
CDR3aa: CASSSGLAGGRPYNEQFF

abundance: .
j_gene: TRBJ2-7
v_gene: TRBV11-3
CDR3aa: CASSVGLAYEQYF

abundance: .
j_gene: TRBJ1-1
v_gene: TRBV3-1
CDR3aa: CASSQLLTGYGNTEAFF

abundance: .
j_gene: TRBJ2-1
v_gene: TRBV2
CDR3aa: CASSEGRELFNEQFF

abundance: medium-sized
j_gene: TRBJ1-2
v_gene: TRBV7-9
CDR3aa: CASRAGPLDGYTF

abundance: .
j_gene: TRBJ2-5
v_gene: TRBV24-1
CDR3aa: CATSDFGQGKETQYF

abundance: .
j_gene: TRBJ2-1
v_gene: TRBV9
CDR3aa: CASSVGQGALNEQFF

abundance: .
j_gene: TRBJ2-5
v_gene: TRBV6-6
CDR3aa: CASIGGVGETQYF

abundance: .
j_gene: TRBJ2-7
v_gene: TRBV5-5
CDR3aa: CASSLRGQGENEQYF

abundance: .
j_gene: TRBJ2-1
v_gene: TRBV7-3
CDR3aa: CASSLTPSGRNEQFF

abundance: .
j_gene: TRBJ2-1
v_gene: TRBV13
CDR3aa: CASSLELGGHNEQFF

abundance: .
j_gene: TRBJ2-2
v_gene: TRBV9
CDR3aa: CASSVQQGVDTGELFF

abundance: .
j_gene: TRBJ1-1
v_gene: TRBV28
CDR3aa: CASSPLGRIAEAFF

abundance: medium-sized
j_gene: TRBJ2-1
v_gene: TRBV10-3
CDR3aa: CAIRGPSSYNEQFF

abundance: .
j_gene: TRBJ2-6
v_gene: TRBV25-1
CDR3aa: CASSDDRILSGANVLTF

abundance: .
j_gene: TRBJ2-7
v_gene: TRBV20-1
CDR3aa: CSARDFGTGSYEQYF

abundance: .
j_gene: TRBJ2-7
v_gene: TRBV27
CDR3aa: CASSHDLDTLAYEQYF

abundance: .
j_gene: TRBJ2-3
v_gene: TRBV7-6
CDR3aa: CASSPDRAGESDTQYF

abundance: medium-sized
j_gene: TRBJ1-2
v_gene: TRBV10-3
CDR3aa: CAISADGRIYGYTF

abundance: .
j_gene: TRBJ2-2
v_gene: TRBV12-3/TRBV12-4
CDR3aa: CASSFAEGGELFF

abundance: .
j_gene: TRBJ2-2
v_gene: TRBV4-1
CDR3aa: CASSQGWNTGELFF

abundance: medium-sized
j_gene: TRBJ2-7
v_gene: TRBV5-1
CDR3aa: CASSLDVTYEQYF

abundance: .
j_gene: TRBJ2-1
v_gene: TRBV7-6
CDR3aa: CASSRTSGTINEQFF

abundance: .
j_gene: TRBJ2-1
v_gene: TRBV2
CDR3aa: CASSEPGSGYNEQFF

abundance: medium-sized
j_gene: TRBJ2-3
v_gene: TRBV28
CDR3aa: CASSLDQGVDTQYF

abundance: .
j_gene: TRBJ2-1
v_gene: TRBV12-3/TRBV12-4
CDR3aa: CASSLFAGSEQFF

abundance: medium-sized
j_gene: TRBJ1-3
v_gene: TRBV29-1
CDR3aa: CSVVWGNTIYF

abundance: .
j_gene: TRBJ2-2
v_gene: TRBV6-5
CDR3aa: CASSAQVFDTGELFF

abundance: medium-sized
j_gene: TRBJ2-2
v_gene: TRBV28
CDR3aa: CASSPGGFSGELFF

abundance: .
j_gene: TRBJ1-1
v_gene: TRBV28
CDR3aa: CASSFLSRRLSPTEAFF

abundance: medium-sized
j_gene: TRBJ1-1
v_gene: TRBV6-6
CDR3aa: CASSYTGDEAFF

abundance: .
j_gene: TRBJ2-4
v_gene: TRBV28
CDR3aa: CASSRMGSYSGNIQYF

abundance: .
j_gene: TRBJ2-7
v_gene: TRBV27
CDR3aa: CASSLSSGPGYEQYF

abundance: medium-sized
j_gene: TRBJ2-7
v_gene: TRBV19
CDR3aa: CASSPGSEQYF

abundance: .
j_gene: TRBJ2-3
v_gene: TRBV7-8
CDR3aa: CASSLEGDTQYF

abundance: medium-sized
j_gene: TRBJ2-1
v_gene: TRBV20-1
CDR3aa: CSARLAGGDEQFF

abundance: .
j_gene: TRBJ2-1
v_gene: TRBV6-2/TRBV6-3
CDR3aa: CASRTGLVPYNEQFF

abundance: medium-sized
j_gene: TRBJ1-6
v_gene: TRBV4-1
CDR3aa: CASSQEGTAVNSPLHF

abundance: .
j_gene: TRBJ2-5
v_gene: TRBV7-9
CDR3aa: CASSPKTGKTQETQYF

abundance: medium-sized
j_gene: TRBJ2-7
v_gene: TRBV27
CDR3aa: CASSWDPGSYEQYF

abundance: .
j_gene: TRBJ2-3
v_gene: TRBV5-1
CDR3aa: CASRVGLQSTDTQYF

abundance: .
j_gene: TRBJ2-7
v_gene: TRBV7-9
CDR3aa: CASSLIPGQGAYEQYF

abundance: .
j_gene: TRBJ2-1
v_gene: TRBV7-9
CDR3aa: CASSLSLSYNEQFF

abundance: medium-sized
j_gene: TRBJ2-7
v_gene: TRBV2
CDR3aa: CASSESQERGYEQYF

abundance: .
j_gene: TRBJ2-2
v_gene: TRBV5-5
CDR3aa: CASSLAPWQGINTGELFF

abundance: medium-sized
j_gene: TRBJ1-1
v_gene: TRBV5-6
CDR3aa: CASSFSTEAFF

abundance: .
j_gene: TRBJ2-7
v_gene: TRBV28
CDR3aa: CASSSAGETYEQYF

abundance: medium-sized
j_gene: TRBJ2-7
v_gene: TRBV6-5
CDR3aa: CASSAMTGGVEQYF

abundance: .
j_gene: TRBJ1-2
v_gene: TRBV13
CDR3aa: CASSSRYYGYTF